This TCR beta chain was profiled in a study of blood T cell repertoires in COVID-19. Comments on this clone: This sample includes further DNA sequences coding for the same CDR3.

V was pared by 2 bases and J by 2 bases, with 10 bases between. CDR3 size: 14 residues. CDR1 is WSHSY and CDR2 is SAAADI in the germline V gene. Some clones are missing from TCRdb's copy, which holds only in-frame ones; the method was immunoSEQ multiplex PCR. This sample has under 550,000 clones, with around 90% found just once. This TCR was recovered from a man between 18 and 35 years old with COVID-19, enrolled during active disease. The sample consisted of peripheral blood. The chain employs TRBV10-2 and TRBJ2-7; perhaps TRBD2 as D (6 bases). The CDR3 spells CASSEGGTPYEQYF. CDR3 DNA: TGCGCCAGCAGTGAGGGCGGGACCCCCTACGAGCAGTACTTC.